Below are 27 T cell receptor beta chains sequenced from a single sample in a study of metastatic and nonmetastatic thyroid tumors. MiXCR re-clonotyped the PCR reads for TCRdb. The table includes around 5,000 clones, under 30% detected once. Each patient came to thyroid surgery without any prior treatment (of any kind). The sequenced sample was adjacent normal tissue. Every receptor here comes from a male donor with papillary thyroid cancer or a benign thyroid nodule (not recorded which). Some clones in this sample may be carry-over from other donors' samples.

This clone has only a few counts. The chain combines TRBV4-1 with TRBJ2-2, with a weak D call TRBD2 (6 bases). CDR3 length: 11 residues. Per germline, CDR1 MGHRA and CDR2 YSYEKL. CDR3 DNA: TGCGTCCAAGCGGGCCCCGGGGAGCTGTTTTTT. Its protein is CVQAGPGELFF.

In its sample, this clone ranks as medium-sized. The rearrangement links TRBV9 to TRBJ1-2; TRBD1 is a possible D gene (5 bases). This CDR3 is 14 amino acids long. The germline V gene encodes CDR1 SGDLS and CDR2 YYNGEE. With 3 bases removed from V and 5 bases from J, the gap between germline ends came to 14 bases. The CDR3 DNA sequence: TGTGCCAGCAGCGCCACCGGGACGGTGTATGGCTACACCTTC. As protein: CASSATGTVYGYTF.

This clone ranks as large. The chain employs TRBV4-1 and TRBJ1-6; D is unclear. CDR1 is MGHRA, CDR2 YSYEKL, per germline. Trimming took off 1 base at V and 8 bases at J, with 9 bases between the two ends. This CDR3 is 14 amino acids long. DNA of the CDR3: TGCGCCAGCAGCCAAGTAGTTGCATATTCACCCCTCCACTTT. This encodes CASSQVVAYSPLHF.

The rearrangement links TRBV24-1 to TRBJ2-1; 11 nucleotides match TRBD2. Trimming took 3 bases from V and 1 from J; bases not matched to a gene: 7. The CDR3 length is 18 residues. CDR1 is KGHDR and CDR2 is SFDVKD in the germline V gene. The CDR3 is CATSDVSGGAESYNEQFF. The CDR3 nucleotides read TGTGCCACCAGTGATGTTAGCGGGGGGGCCGAGTCCTACAATGAGCAGTTCTTC.

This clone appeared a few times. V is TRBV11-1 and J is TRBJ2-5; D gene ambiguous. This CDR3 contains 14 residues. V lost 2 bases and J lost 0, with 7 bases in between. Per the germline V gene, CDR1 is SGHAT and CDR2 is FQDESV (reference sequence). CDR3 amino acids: CASSLFEYQETQYF. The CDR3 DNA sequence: TGTGCCAGCAGCTTATTTGAGTACCAAGAGACCCAGTACTTC.

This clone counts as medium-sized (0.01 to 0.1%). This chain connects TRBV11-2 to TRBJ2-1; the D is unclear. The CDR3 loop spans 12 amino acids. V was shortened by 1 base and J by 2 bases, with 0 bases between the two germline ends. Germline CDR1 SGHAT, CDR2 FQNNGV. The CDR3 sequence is CASSLAYNEQFF. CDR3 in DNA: TGTGCCAGCAGCTTAGCCTACAATGAGCAGTTCTTC.

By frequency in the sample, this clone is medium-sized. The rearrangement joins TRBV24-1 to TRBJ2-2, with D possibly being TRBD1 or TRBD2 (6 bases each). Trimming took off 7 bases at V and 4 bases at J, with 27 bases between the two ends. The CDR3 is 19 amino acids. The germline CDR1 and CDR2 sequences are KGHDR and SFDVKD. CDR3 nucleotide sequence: TGTGCCACCAGAGGGGGGAGATTTACCGGGGGTAGAGGCACCGGGGAGCTGTTTTTT. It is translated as CATRGGRFTGGRGTGELFF.

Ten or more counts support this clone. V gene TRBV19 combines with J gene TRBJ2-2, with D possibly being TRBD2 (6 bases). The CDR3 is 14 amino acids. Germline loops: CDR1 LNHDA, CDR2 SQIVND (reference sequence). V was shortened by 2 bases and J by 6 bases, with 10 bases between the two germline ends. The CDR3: CASSISREAGELFF. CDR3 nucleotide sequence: TGTGCCAGTAGTATATCCAGGGAGGCCGGGGAGCTGTTTTTT.

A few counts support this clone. DNA for the CDR3: TGTGCCAGCAGCTCCGGACCTGACTCCGATGCAACTAATGAAAAACTGTTTTTT. Protein sequence: CASSSGPDSDATNEKLFF. The rearrangement links TRBV11-1 to TRBJ1-4, with no clear D. CDR3 size: 18 residues. Germline lookup yields CDR1 SGHAT and CDR2 FQDESV (reference sequence). Trimming stripped 4 bases from V and 0 bases from J, with 18 bases between. The full variable domain, its missing parts supplied by reference TRBV11-1 and TRBJ1-4, is EAEVAQSPRYKITEKSQAVAFWCDPISGHATLYWYRQILGQGPELLVQFQDESVVDDSQLPKDRFSAERLKGVDSTLKIQPAELGDSAMYLCASSSGPDSDATNEKLFFGSGTQLSVL.

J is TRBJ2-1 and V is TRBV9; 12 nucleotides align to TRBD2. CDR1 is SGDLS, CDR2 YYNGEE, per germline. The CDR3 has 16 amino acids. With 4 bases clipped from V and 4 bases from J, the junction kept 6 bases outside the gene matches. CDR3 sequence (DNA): TGTGCCAGCAGCCCTCGACTAGCGGGGGATTACAATGAGCAGTTCTTC. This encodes CASSPRLAGDYNEQFF.

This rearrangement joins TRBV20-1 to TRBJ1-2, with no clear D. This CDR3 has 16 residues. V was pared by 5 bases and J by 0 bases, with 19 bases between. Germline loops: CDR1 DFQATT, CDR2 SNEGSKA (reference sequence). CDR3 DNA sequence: TGCAGTGCTGAACAAAGAGGTTTGTCAGCTAACTATGGCTACACCTTC. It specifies CSAEQRGLSANYGYTF.

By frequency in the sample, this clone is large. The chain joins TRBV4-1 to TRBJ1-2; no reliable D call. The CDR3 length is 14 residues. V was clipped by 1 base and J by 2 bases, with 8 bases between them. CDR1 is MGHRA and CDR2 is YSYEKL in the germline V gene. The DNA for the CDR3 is TGCGCCAGCAGCCAAGTATCAGAAAACTATGGCTACACCTTC. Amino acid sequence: CASSQVSENYGYTF.

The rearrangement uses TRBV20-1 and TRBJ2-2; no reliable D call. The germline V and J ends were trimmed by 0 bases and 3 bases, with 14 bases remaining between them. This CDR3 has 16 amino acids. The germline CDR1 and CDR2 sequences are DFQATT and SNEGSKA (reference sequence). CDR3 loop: CSAREAAGRYTGELFF. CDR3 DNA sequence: TGCAGTGCTAGAGAGGCAGCTGGGCGATACACCGGGGAGCTGTTTTTT.

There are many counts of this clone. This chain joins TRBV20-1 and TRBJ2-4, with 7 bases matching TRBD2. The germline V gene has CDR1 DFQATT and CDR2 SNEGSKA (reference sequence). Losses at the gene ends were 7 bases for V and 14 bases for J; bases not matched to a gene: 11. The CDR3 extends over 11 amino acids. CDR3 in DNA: TGCAGTGTACAGCGGGACGCCGCGAAGTACTTC. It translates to CSVQRDAAKYF.

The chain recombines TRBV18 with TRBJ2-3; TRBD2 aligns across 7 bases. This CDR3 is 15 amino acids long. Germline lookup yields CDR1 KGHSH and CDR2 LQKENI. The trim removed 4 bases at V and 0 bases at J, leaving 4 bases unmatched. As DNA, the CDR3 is TGTGCCAGCTCACGGGACTACCTTAGCACAGATACGCAGTATTTT. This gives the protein CASSRDYLSTDTQYF. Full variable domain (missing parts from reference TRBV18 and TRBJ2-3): NAGVMQNPRHLVRRRGQEARLRCSPMKGHSHVYWYRQLPEEGLKFMVYLQKENIIDESGMPKERFSAEFPKEGPSILRIQQVVRGDSAAYFCASSRDYLSTDTQYFGPGTRLTVL.

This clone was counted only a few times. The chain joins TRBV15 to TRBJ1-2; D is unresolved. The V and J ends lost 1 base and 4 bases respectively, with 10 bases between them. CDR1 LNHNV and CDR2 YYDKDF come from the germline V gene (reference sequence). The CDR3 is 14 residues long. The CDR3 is CATSRGTGSYGYTF. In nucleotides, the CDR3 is TGTGCCACCAGCAGAGGTACGGGATCCTATGGCTACACCTTC.

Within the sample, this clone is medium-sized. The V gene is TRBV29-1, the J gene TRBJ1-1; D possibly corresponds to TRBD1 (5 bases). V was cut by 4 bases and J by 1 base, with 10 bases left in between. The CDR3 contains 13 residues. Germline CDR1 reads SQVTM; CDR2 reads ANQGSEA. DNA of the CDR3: TGCAGCGTTGTGGAAGGACAGAACACTGAAGCTTTCTTT. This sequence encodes CSVVEGQNTEAFF.

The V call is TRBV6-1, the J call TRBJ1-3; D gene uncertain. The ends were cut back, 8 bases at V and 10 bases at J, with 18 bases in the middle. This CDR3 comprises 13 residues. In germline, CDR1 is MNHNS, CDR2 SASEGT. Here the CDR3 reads CASLPGRGGTIYF. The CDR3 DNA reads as TGTGCCAGCCTCCCCGGGCGCGGTGGGACCATATATTTT.

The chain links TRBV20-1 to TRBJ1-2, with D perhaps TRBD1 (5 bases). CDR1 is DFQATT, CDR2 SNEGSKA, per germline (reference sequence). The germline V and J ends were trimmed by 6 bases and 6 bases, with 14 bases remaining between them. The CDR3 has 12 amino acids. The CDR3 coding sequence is TGCAGTGCCACGCGGGGGAATGATGGCTACACCTTC. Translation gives CSATRGNDGYTF.

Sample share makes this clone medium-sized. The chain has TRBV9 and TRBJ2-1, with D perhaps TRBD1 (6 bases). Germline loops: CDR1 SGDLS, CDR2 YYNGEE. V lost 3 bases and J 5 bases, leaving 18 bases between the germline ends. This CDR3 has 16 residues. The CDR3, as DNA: TGTGCCAGCAGCGACAGGACAGCCAAAAACCACAATGAGCAGTTCTTC. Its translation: CASSDRTAKNHNEQFF.

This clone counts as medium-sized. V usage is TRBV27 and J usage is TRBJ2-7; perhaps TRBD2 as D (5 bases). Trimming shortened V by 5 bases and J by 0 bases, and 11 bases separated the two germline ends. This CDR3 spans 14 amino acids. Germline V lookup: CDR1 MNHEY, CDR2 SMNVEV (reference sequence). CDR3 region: CASSPADYSYEQYF. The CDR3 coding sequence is TGTGCCAGCAGTCCGGCCGACTACTCCTACGAGCAGTACTTC.

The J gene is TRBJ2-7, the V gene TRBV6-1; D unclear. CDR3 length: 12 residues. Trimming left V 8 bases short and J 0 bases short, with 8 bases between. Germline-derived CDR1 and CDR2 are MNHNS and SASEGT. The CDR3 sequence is CASGEYSYEQYF. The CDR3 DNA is TGTGCCAGCGGGGAATACTCCTACGAGCAGTACTTC.

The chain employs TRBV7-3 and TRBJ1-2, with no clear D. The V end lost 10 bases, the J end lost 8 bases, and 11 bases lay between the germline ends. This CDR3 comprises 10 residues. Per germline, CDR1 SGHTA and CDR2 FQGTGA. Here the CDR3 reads CATLDGGYTF. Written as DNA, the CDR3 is TGTGCCACACTAGATGGCGGCTACACCTTC.

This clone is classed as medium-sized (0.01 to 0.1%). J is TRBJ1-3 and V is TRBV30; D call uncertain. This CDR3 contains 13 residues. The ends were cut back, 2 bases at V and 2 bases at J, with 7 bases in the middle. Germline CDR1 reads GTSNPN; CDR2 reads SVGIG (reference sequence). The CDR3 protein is CAWSWGPGNTIYF. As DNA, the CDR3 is TGTGCCTGGAGTTGGGGTCCTGGAAACACCATATATTTT.

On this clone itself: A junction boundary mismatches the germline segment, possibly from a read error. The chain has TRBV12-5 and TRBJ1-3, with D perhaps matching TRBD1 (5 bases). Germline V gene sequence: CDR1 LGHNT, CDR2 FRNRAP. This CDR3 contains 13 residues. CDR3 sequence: CACGRDSVHTIYF. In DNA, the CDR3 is TGTGCTTGTGGGAGGGACTCTGTACATACCATATATTTT.

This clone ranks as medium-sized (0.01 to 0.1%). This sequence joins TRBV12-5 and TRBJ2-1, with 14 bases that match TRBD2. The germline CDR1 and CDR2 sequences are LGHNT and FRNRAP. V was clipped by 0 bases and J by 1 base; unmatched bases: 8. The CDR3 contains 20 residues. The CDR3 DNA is TGTGCTAGTGGTTTGGTACTCGGGACTAGCGGGAGATGGTCCTACAATGAGCAGTTCTTC. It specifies CASGLVLGTSGRWSYNEQFF. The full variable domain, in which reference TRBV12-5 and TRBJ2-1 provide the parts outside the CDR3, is DARVTQTPRHKVTEMGQEVTMRCQPILGHNTVFWYRQTMMQGLELLAYFRNRAPLDDSGMPKDRFSAEMPDATLATLKIQPSEPRDSAVYFCASGLVLGTSGRWSYNEQFFGPGTRLTVL.

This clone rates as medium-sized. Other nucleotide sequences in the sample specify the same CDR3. The CDR3 reads CAISGGFAGGTYEQYF. The CDR3 nucleotides are TGTGCCATCAGCGGGGGTTTCGCGGGAGGGACCTACGAGCAGTACTTC. The chain links TRBV10-3 to TRBJ2-7; 9 bases line up with TRBD2. The germline gives CDR1 ENHRY, CDR2 SYGVKD. The ends lost 6 bases at V and 2 bases at J; junction bases unmatched: 11. This CDR3 region has 16 residues.